A selection of T cell receptor beta chains follows, all from one sample in a study of cytomegalovirus exposure and HLA in healthy donors. Here immunoSEQ multiplex PCR was the method, and the copy in TCRdb shows in-frame clones only, minus some. The sample carries roughly 63,000 clones, less than 75% recorded once. Material: PBMCs. The receptors originated from a man aged 50 or older in good health and CMV-seropositive. Both conserved end residues are trimmed from each CDR3. Fields, in order: V gene, J gene, CDR3 protein.

>TRBV19|TRBJ2-7
ASSRAGTSGTKVSEQY
>TRBV5-6|TRBJ2-7
ASSLDRGLSYEQY
>TRBV5-1|TRBJ2-3
ASSSGLGGERYPSTDTQY
>TRBV5-6|TRBJ1-6
ASSPRGGGGNSPLH
>TRBV12-5|TRBJ2-5
ASMASEDKETQY
>TRBV2|TRBJ1-6
ASSEGIPPRGFYNSPLH
>TRBV6-5|TRBJ2-5
ASTGGTETQY
>TRBV7-9|TRBJ1-2
ASSLLGQGGVGYT
>TRBV9|TRBJ2-3
ASSVGLALRADTQY
>TRBV5-1|TRBJ1-2
ASSIDRGQGGYT
>TRBV6-1|TRBJ1-1
ASRIRGDTEAF
>TRBV29-1|TRBJ2-5
SDGPTQETQY
>TRBV30|TRBJ2-2
AWSASGTGAGELF
>TRBV20-1|TRBJ2-1
SAPKGEQF
>TRBV7-2|TRBJ2-3
ASSFARTDTQY
>TRBV19|TRBJ1-2
ASSSLDRSGYT
>TRBV5-4|TRBJ2-2
ASSLVGGNAGELF
>TRBV27|TRBJ2-1
ASSSHPGLLDEQF
>TRBV6-5|TRBJ1-1
ASSYWSDLNTEAF
>TRBV7-9|TRBJ2-1
ASSAIGGATYNEQF
>TRBV27|TRBJ1-4
ASSLSQGTGEKLF
>TRBV7-2|TRBJ2-1
ASSLDSGGAGEQF
>TRBV5-1|TRBJ2-7
ASSLRGQQNSYEQY
>TRBV6-1|TRBJ2-5
ASSGSQQTRFY
>TRBV18|TRBJ2-3
ATLPGTSTDTQY
>TRBV21-1|TRBJ1-5
ATLWARGPSQPQH
>TRBV6-1|TRBJ2-4
ASSEAWGPRMPY
>TRBV27|TRBJ1-2
ASSFRHANYGYT
>TRBV10-3|TRBJ2-1
AIRSNTGGTDNEQF
>TRBV5-1|TRBJ2-3
ASSPSGASGGGDTQY
>TRBV5-8|TRBJ2-1
ASSFGLAGYNEQF
>TRBV30|TRBJ2-5
AWSVLTGGWETQY
>TRBV10-1|TRBJ2-6
ASSAGTGGSGANVLT
>TRBV4-1|TRBJ2-3
ASSQFLEDIGTDTQY
>TRBV5-1|TRBJ2-7
ASGGTGGHEQY
>TRBV11-2|TRBJ2-5
ASSLDHSVWSETQY
>TRBV29-1|TRBJ2-5
SVTGLAGGKETQY